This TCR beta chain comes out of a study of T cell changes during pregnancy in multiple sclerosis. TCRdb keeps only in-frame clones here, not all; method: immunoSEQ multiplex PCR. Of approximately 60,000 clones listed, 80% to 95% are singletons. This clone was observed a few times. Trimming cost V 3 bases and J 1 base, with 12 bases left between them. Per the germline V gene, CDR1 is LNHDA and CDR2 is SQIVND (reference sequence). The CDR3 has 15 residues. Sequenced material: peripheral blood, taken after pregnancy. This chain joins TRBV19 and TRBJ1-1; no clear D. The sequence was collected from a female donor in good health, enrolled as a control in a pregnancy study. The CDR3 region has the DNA TGTGCCAGTAGTATCGAACCGGGAAGGAACACTGAAGCTTTCTTT. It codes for CASSIEPGRNTEAFF.